The 9 T cell receptor beta chains below come from one sample, sequenced in a study of T-cell reconstitution after alpha-beta-depleted transplantation in children. Preparation of the TCRbeta library used unique molecular identifiers. From the PCR reads, TCRdb called clonotypes with MiXCR, one entry per CDR3 protein. Altogether hundreds of thousands of distinct CDR3 sequences are present, approximately 16% being singletons, with the ten largest covering under 1.2%. The sequenced sample was PBMCs from the stem cell graft donor, obtained from the stem cell graft. These receptors originate from a human donor who donated a stem cell graft to a child with acute myeloid leukemia.

This clonotype was observed once. A much larger clonotype is one base distant, so this may be a read error. J is TRBJ2-6 and V is TRBV20-1; D unclear. Germline V gene data show CDR1 as DFQATT and CDR2 as SNEGSKA (reference sequence). The CDR3 extends over 14 amino acids. The CDR3 reads CCAAPQPGANVLTF. The CDR3 region has the DNA TGCTGTGCTGCCCCCCAACCTGGGGCCAACGTCCTGACTTTC.

This clonotype was counted ten times or more. V usage is TRBV20-1 and J usage is TRBJ2-1; D not certain. Trimming removed 5 bases at V and 7 bases at J, with 15 bases between. The CDR3 covers 13 residues. Germline assignment: CDR1 DFQATT and CDR2 SNEGSKA (reference sequence). The chain's CDR3 is CSAYQPGGNEQFF. The CDR3 DNA is TGCAGTGCTTACCAACCAGGTGGAAATGAGCAGTTCTTC.

This clonotype came up many times. V usage is TRBV10-3 and J usage is TRBJ2-7; D remains unclear. The CDR3 is made up of 12 amino acids. CDR1 and CDR2 from the germline V gene are ENHRY and SYGVKD. V was pared by 4 bases and J by 8 bases, with 12 bases between. DNA for the CDR3: TGTGCCATCAGTGTAGACCGGAACCAGCAGTACGTC. This gives the protein CAISVDRNQQYV.

The chain employs TRBV14 and TRBJ1-6; D is perhaps TRBD1 (5 bases). From germline, CDR1 is SGHDN and CDR2 FVKESK. This CDR3 region has 13 residues. Trimming pared 4 bases from V and 13 bases from J, leaving 14 bases between. The CDR3 DNA follows: TGTGCCAGCAGCCTGACGGGGGAAGGGCCCCTCCACTTT. It codes for CASSLTGEGPLHF.

This clonotype was observed many times. The CDR3 spells CSAREGAGLAGVNEQFF. CDR3 coding DNA: TGCAGTGCTAGAGAGGGGGCCGGACTAGCGGGGGTGAATGAGCAGTTCTTC. This chain links TRBV20-1 with TRBJ2-1, with 13 bases identical to TRBD2. The CDR3 runs to 17 residues. The V gene end was trimmed by 0 bases and the J gene end by 7 bases; junction bases not matched to a gene: 9. CDR1 DFQATT and CDR2 SNEGSKA come from the germline V gene (reference sequence).

This clonotype has a handful of counts. The chain employs TRBV5-1 and TRBJ2-1; D is possibly TRBD1 (6 bases). The CDR3 covers 15 residues. V was pared by 2 bases and J by 5 bases, with 14 bases between. The germline gives CDR1 SGHRS, CDR2 YFSETQ. The DNA of the CDR3 is TGCGCCAGCAGCTTTTTACAGGGTAAAGACAATGAGCAGTTCTTC. Amino acids: CASSFLQGKDNEQFF.

This clonotype occurred many times. The chain recombines TRBV20-1 with TRBJ1-4; 7 bases map to TRBD1. CDR1 is DFQATT, CDR2 SNEGSKA, per germline (reference sequence). This CDR3 has 14 residues. As DNA, the CDR3 is TGCAGGGGAGCCCGACAGGGCCGTAATGAAAAACTGTTTTTT. Translating it yields CRGARQGRNEKLFF.

The chain joins TRBV4-3 to TRBJ2-3; D tentatively reads TRBD1 or TRBD2 (5 bases each). The CDR3 is 14 residues long. Germline V gives CDR1 LGHNA, CDR2 YSLEER. With 0 bases removed from V and 5 bases from J, the gap between germline ends came to 9 bases. CDR3 region: CASSQDRDGDTQYF. CDR3 nucleotide sequence: TGCGCCAGCAGCCAAGATCGGGACGGAGATACGCAGTATTTT.

V gene TRBV15 combines with J gene TRBJ2-4, with D possibly TRBD2 on 6 matching bases. Germline V lookup: CDR1 LNHNV, CDR2 YYDKDF (reference sequence). Trimming removed 3 bases at V and 16 bases at J, with 16 bases between. The CDR3 has 12 amino acids. The CDR3 loop is CATSRDPGLVYF. CDR3 DNA: TGTGCCACCAGCAGGGACCCGGGACTTGTCTACTTC.